These T cell receptor beta chains were read from a single sample in a study of T cell responses to AZD1222 COVID-19 vaccine. The data were produced by immunoSEQ multiplex PCR, yet TCRdb's version contains in-frame clones alone and is incomplete. The sample has 70,000 to 95,000 clones; roughly 86% are singletons. This sample comprised peripheral blood, obtained on day 0 of MenACWY control vaccination. These receptors were collected from an adult in good health. The CDR3 runs from the conserved cysteine through the conserved F or W. D genes are given only for firm matches. Clone size, where shown, is once, few, many, or a class for clones that have expanded.

TRBD1 | NA | TRBJ1-4 | TRBV3-1/TRBV3-2 | CASSQEGQVKKLFF | TGTGCCAGCAGCCAAGAAGGACAGGTAAAAAAACTGTTTTTT
NA | few | TRBJ1-2 | TRBV5-5 | CASSLDSYGYTF | TGTGCCAGCAGCTTGGACAGCTATGGCTACACCTTC
TRBD1 | NA | TRBJ1-6 | TRBV7-2 | CASSEQGQGNNSPLHF | TGTGCCAGCAGCGAGCAGGGACAGGGAAATAATTCACCCCTCCACTTT
NA | NA | TRBJ1-3 | TRBV28 | CASSLVISGNTIYF | TGTGCCAGCAGTTTGGTTATCTCTGGAAACACCATATATTTT
NA | NA | TRBJ1-1 | TRBV7-2 | CASRLQGNTEAFF | TGTGCCAGCAGATTACAGGGAAACACTGAAGCTTTCTTT
NA | NA | TRBJ2-5 | TRBV5-1 | CASSPGTKETQYF | TGCGCCAGCAGCCCCGGGACGAAGGAGACCCAGTACTTC
NA | NA | TRBJ1-1 | TRBV28 | CASLSPAGATEAFF | TGTGCCAGCTTATCCCCAGCAGGGGCCACTGAAGCTTTCTTT
NA | NA | TRBJ2-1 | TRBV7-8 | CASSPREDSNNEQFF | TGTGCCAGCAGCCCCAGAGAGGACAGTAACAATGAGCAGTTCTTC
TRBD1 | many | TRBJ1-2 | TRBV6-6 | CASSYRGRDYGYTF | TGTGCCAGCAGTTACAGGGGGCGTGACTATGGCTACACCTTC
NA | few | TRBJ1-2 | TRBV7-9 | CASSLGDRSFYGYTF | TGTGCCAGCAGCTTAGGAGACAGATCCTTCTATGGCTACACCTTC
NA | NA | TRBJ2-7 | TRBV6-5 | CASSYGPYEQYF | TGTGCCAGCAGTTACGGACCCTACGAGCAGTACTTC
TRBD1 | NA | TRBJ1-2 | TRBV28 | CASSSTGAYGYTF | TGTGCCAGCAGCTCGACAGGGGCTTATGGCTACACCTTC
TRBD2 | once | TRBJ2-5 | TRBV9 | CASSVEPSGGASQTQYF | TGTGCCAGCAGCGTAGAGCCTAGCGGGGGGGCCTCACAGACCCAGTACTTC
TRBD1 | NA | TRBJ1-2 | TRBV19 | CASSILGTGGSYTF | TGTGCCAGTAGTATCCTCGGGACAGGAGGAAGCTACACCTTC
NA | NA | TRBJ1-6 | TRBV6-2/TRBV6-3 | CASSYFASPLHF | TGTGCCAGCAGTTACTTTGCTTCACCCCTCCACTTT
NA | NA | TRBJ1-2 | TRBV6-1 | CASSEGRYYGYTF | TGTGCCAGCAGTGAAGGCAGATACTATGGCTACACCTTC
TRBD1 | NA | TRBJ2-5 | TRBV5-1 | CASSRTPTGGETQYF | TGCGCCAGCAGCCGAACCCCGACAGGGGGAGAGACCCAGTACTTC
NA | NA | TRBJ1-3 | TRBV2 | CASTPRPRNTIYF | TGTGCCAGCACTCCCCGCCCCAGAAACACCATATATTTT
TRBD1 | NA | TRBJ2-5 | TRBV12-3/TRBV12-4 | CASSRQGVETQYF | TGTGCCAGCAGCCGACAGGGGGTGGAGACCCAGTACTTC
NA | NA | TRBJ2-4 | TRBV3-1/TRBV3-2 | CASSPGLASEVTKNIQYF | TGTGCCAGCAGCCCTGGGTTAGCTAGCGAAGTAACCAAAAACATTCAGTACTTC
NA | NA | TRBJ1-3 | TRBV28 | CASSLTGVLSGNTIYF | TGTGCCAGCAGTTTGACCGGGGTCCTCTCTGGAAACACCATATATTTT
NA | NA | TRBJ2-2 | TRBV5-1 | CASSLMAALNTGELFF | TGCGCCAGCAGCTTAATGGCGGCCCTGAACACCGGGGAGCTGTTTTTT
NA | NA | TRBJ1-2 | TRBV24-1 | CATQPDTGGYTF | TGTGCCACCCAACCGGATACGGGGGGCTACACCTTC
NA | once | TRBJ1-5 | TRBV3-1/TRBV3-2 | CASSQGSNNQPQHF | TGTGCCAGCAGCCAAGGCAGTAACAATCAGCCCCAGCATTTT
NA | NA | TRBJ2-1 | TRBV7-6 | CASSPAHVRGNEQFF | TGTGCCAGCAGCCCCGCCCACGTGCGAGGGAATGAGCAGTTCTTC
TRBD1 | NA | TRBJ2-3 | TRBV4-3 | CASSQQGASTDTQYF | TGCGCCAGCAGCCAACAGGGGGCCAGCACAGATACGCAGTATTTT
NA | once | TRBJ2-1 | TRBV6-2/TRBV6-3 | CASSYSMDSSNEQFF | TGTGCCAGCAGTTACTCGATGGATAGTTCCAATGAGCAGTTCTTC
NA | NA | TRBJ1-1 | TRBV19 | CASGGVGAANTEAFF | TGTGCCAGTGGTGGGGTGGGGGCCGCAAACACTGAAGCTTTCTTT
TRBD1 | NA | TRBJ1-1 | TRBV5-1 | CASSPGQGRFRAFF | TGCGCCAGCAGCCCGGGACAGGGCCGATTTAGAGCTTTCTTT
NA | NA | TRBJ2-3 | TRBV11-1 | CASSLQGRGTDTQYF | TGTGCCAGCAGCTTACAGGGTAGGGGCACAGATACGCAGTATTTT
TRBD2 | NA | TRBJ2-3 | TRBV7-2 | CASSFLSSGGRTDTQYF | TGTGCCAGCAGCTTCTTGAGTAGCGGGGGGCGCACAGATACGCAGTATTTT
NA | NA | TRBJ1-6 | TRBV5-1 | CASSLGTFGGFNSPLHF | TGCGCCAGCAGCTTGGGCACCTTCGGGGGTTTTAATTCACCCCTCCACTTT
TRBD2 | NA | TRBJ2-3 | TRBV7-2 | CASSAGLAGGTDTQYF | TGTGCCAGCAGCGCCGGCCTAGCGGGGGGCACAGATACGCAGTATTTT
NA | NA | TRBJ2-3 | TRBV11-3 | CASSLPQGLTDTQYF | TGTGCCAGCAGCTTGCCCCAGGGGTTAACAGATACGCAGTATTTT
NA | NA | TRBJ1-2 | TRBV6-5 | CASTYREGQGYGYTF | TGTGCCAGCACCTACCGGGAGGGGCAGGGCTATGGCTACACCTTC
NA | NA | TRBJ1-1 | TRBV6-1 | CASSEVRGGNTEAFF | TGTGCCAGCAGTGAAGTCCGGGGGGGGAACACTGAAGCTTTCTTT
NA | NA | TRBJ1-4 | TRBV6-5 | CASRQDIRNEKLFF | TGTGCCAGTCGCCAGGATATAAGGAATGAAAAACTGTTTTTT
TRBD1 | NA | TRBJ1-4 | TRBV30 | CAWTTGVNEKLFF | TGTGCCTGGACGACAGGGGTTAATGAAAAACTGTTTTTT